This T cell receptor beta chain appears in the sequencing data of a study of persistence of HIV-infected CD4 T cells. The libraries were made with immunoSEQ version 4 in survey mode. This table comes from immunoSEQ multiplex PCR, and its TCRdb copy is limited to in-frame clones, with some not included. The sample includes fewer than 35,000 clones, 82% of them seen just once. The ends were cut back, 1 base at V and 0 bases at J, with 16 bases in the middle. The CDR3 has 18 residues. Germline CDR1 and CDR2: LGHDT and YNNKEL (reference sequence). Stimulation used 10 ug/mL lysate from CMV-infected fibroblasts. Memory cells lacking CD40L and CD69 with high CD45RO were sorted. CD8-depleted PBMCs were stimulated more than 15 hours with anti-CD28/CD49d costimulation, CD40-blocking antibody and enfuvirtide. Study-level results: Degenerate expanded CDR3beta sequences were enriched among CMV- and Gag-responding cells.

In the case of this clone: Its antigen is unknown.

The chain links TRBV3-1 (or the pseudogene TRBV3-2) to TRBJ1-3; D not resolved. The source material was CD4+ T cells sorted from PBMCs after roughly 19-hour stimulation, sampled from a patient who received antiretroviral therapy. This receptor was identified in an adult woman with HIV who was CMV-seropositive. Here the CDR3 reads CASSQAPRRPSSGNTIYF. Written as DNA, the CDR3 is TGTGCCAGCAGCCAAGCCCCAAGGAGACCCAGCTCTGGAAACACCATATATTTT.